A single sample is the source of the 6 T cell receptor beta chains below, sequenced in a study of graft-versus-host responses after intestinal transplantation (dated by TCRdb to about 2021). No antigen is known for these receptors. The time point label on this specimen signifies: cells obtained before transplantation from donor or recipient. Receptor amplification or capture employed the immunoSEQ multiplex PCR assay. The table comes from immuneACCESS by way of TCRdb, which keeps in-frame sequences with V and J called. Part of the clones is missing from these tables; in studies checked, under half for an unresolved V gene and the rest for unknown reasons. The sample records tens of thousands of clones, roughly 94% of which are singletons. The top ten hold about 0.53% of the sample. The sample consisted of unstimulated CD8+ T cells sorted from spleen or lymph node cells, taken before intestinal transplant. Receptors originate from a human donor who received an intestinal transplant.

This sequence joins TRBV9 and TRBJ1-1; 9 nucleotides line up with TRBD1. The CDR3 runs to 17 residues. The junction had 11 bases not matched to a gene; V was cut back by 4 bases and J by 1 base. Looked up from germline, CDR1 is SGDLS and CDR2 is YYNGEE. In nucleotides, the CDR3 is TGTGCCAGCAGCCCCGGTGGTAGGACAGGGGCGAACACTGAAGCTTTCTTT. The encoded protein is CASSPGGRTGANTEAFF.

V gene TRBV11-2 combines with J gene TRBJ2-5, with D possibly being TRBD1 (5 bases). The end of the DNA fits TRBJ2-7 better, so the J call may be wrong. Germline V lookup: CDR1 SGHAT, CDR2 FQNNGV. This CDR3 comprises 19 residues. CDR3 coding DNA: TGTGCCAGCAGCTTGGGTGGTCACAGGCCGAACCTTTATTCCTACGAGCAGTACTTC. This gives the protein CASSLGGHRPNLYSYEQYF.

The chain couples TRBV11-2 to TRBJ2-7; no definite D call. Germline V gives CDR1 SGHAT, CDR2 FQNNGV. This CDR3 is 13 amino acids long. V lost 0 bases and J lost 1, with 4 bases in between. DNA of the CDR3: TGTGCCAGCAGCTTAGACCCTTCCTACGAGCAGTACTTC. Translated: CASSLDPSYEQYF.

This clone appeared once. The chain links TRBV7-6 to TRBJ1-2; no definite D call. Trimming cost V 4 bases and J 0 bases, with 9 bases left between them. This CDR3 spans 14 amino acids. From germline, CDR1 is SGHVS and CDR2 FNYEAQ. The CDR3 sequence: CASSSGVSNYGYTF. CDR3 nucleotides: TGTGCCAGCAGCTCTGGGGTATCTAACTATGGCTACACCTTC.

Only one count was recorded for this clone. V is TRBV4-1 and J is TRBJ2-7; D might be TRBD2 (5 bases). Trimming cost V 0 bases and J 0 bases, with 9 bases left between them. The CDR3 consists of 15 residues. CDR1 and CDR2 (germline): MGHRA, YSYEKL. The CDR3 here is CASSQEWGASYEQYF. CDR3 DNA: TGCGCCAGCAGCCAAGAATGGGGAGCCTCCTACGAGCAGTACTTC.

This clone has a handful of counts. J is TRBJ2-7 and V is TRBV6-1; TRBD2 agrees at 10 bases. CDR1 MNHNS and CDR2 SASEGT come from the germline V gene. Trimming at V came to 5 bases and at J to 1 base, leaving 5 bases not matched to a gene. The CDR3 has 15 residues. CDR3: CASSQLAGESYEQYF. DNA for the CDR3: TGTGCCAGCAGTCAGCTAGCGGGAGAATCCTACGAGCAGTACTTC.